This T cell receptor beta chain was documented in a study of blood T cells in healthy people across ages. Study-level results: It was held that diversity estimates obtained from one million T cells represented underestimates. No one knew whether donors had CMV, which possibly confounded expanded clonotype changes. Per million T cells, TCR beta diversity dropped roughly linearly as age increased. Strongly correlated with naive T cell percentage was TCR beta diversity.

With respect to this clonotype: The antigen is unknown.

Primers used in a second PCR of roughly 6 to 12 cycles were a sample-barcoded 5' primer and a J-beta primer mix. From the 5' RACE reads, TCRdb called clonotypes with MiXCR, one entry per CDR3 protein. The sample holds over 950,000 distinct CDR3 sequences, roughly 50% seen once. Germline CDR1 is LGHNA and CDR2 is YSLEER. V dropped 1 base and J dropped 2; count of bases not matched to a gene: 5. The CDR3 consists of 17 residues. The rearrangement uses TRBV4-3 and TRBJ2-3; 11 bases are shared with TRBD2. The source of this sequence is a woman aged 55-69 years in good health. Sequenced material: blood. CDR3 in amino acids: CASSQARLAGFTDTQYF. The DNA for the CDR3 is TGCGCCAGCAGCCAAGCGAGACTAGCGGGATTCACAGATACGCAGTATTTT.